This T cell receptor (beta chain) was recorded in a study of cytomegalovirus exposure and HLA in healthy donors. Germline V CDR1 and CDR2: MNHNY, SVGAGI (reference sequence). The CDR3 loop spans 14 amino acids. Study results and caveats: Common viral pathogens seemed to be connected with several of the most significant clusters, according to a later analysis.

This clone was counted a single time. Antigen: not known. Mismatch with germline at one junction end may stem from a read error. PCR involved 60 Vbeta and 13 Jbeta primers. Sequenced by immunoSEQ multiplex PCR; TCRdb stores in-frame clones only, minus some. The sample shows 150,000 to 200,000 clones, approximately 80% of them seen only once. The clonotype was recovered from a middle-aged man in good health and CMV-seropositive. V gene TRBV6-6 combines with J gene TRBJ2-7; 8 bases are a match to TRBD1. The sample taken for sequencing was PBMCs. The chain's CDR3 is CASSDSDRGYEQYF. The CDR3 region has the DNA TGTGCCAGCAGTGACTCCGACAGGGGCTACGAGCAGTACTTC.